One sample yielded the 24 T cell receptor beta chains listed below, sequenced in a study of T cell repertoires in cytomegalovirus infection. Their specific antigens are unknown. Using its own MiXCR run on the reads, TCRdb lists one record per CDR3 protein. This sample has 700,000 to 850,000 distinct CDR3 sequences, with around a third found just once. This specimen consisted of cultured CD8+ T cells from PBMCs, obtained from culture after CMV antigen stimulation. The receptor source for this set is a human donor in good health (CMV status not recorded). Some clones in this sample may be carry-over from other donors' samples.

The V call is TRBV27, the J call TRBJ2-5, with 10 positions matching TRBD2. CDR3 size: 17 residues. Germline lookup yields CDR1 MNHEY and CDR2 SMNVEV (reference sequence). Unmatched junction bases numbered 9, after V lost 1 base and J lost 4 bases. The CDR3 sequence is CASSLYDIAGGPETQYF. The CDR3 DNA follows: TGTGCCAGCAGTTTATACGACATAGCGGGGGGCCCAGAGACCCAGTACTTC.

V and J are TRBV5-6 and TRBJ2-5, with 7 bases aligning to TRBD1. The germline V gene has CDR1 SGHDT and CDR2 YYEEEE. V shed 2 bases, J shed 5 bases, and the junction held 3 bases outside the gene matches. CDR3 length: 13 amino acids. In DNA, the CDR3 is TGTGCCAGCAGCTTCGACAGGGACGAGACCCAGTACTTC. This gives the protein CASSFDRDETQYF.

This clonotype was observed a few times. The rearrangement links TRBV7-2 to TRBJ1-2; 12 nucleotides align to TRBD1. Per the germline V gene, CDR1 is SGHTA and CDR2 is FQGNSA. The CDR3 covers 15 residues. Trimming cost V 2 bases and J 8 bases; bases outside gene matches: 6. As DNA, the CDR3 is TGTGCCAGCAGCTTAAGGGGGACAGGGGGCCTAGGCTACACCTTC. It yields the protein CASSLRGTGGLGYTF.

The chain has TRBV28 and TRBJ2-1; TRBD2 agrees at 8 bases. CDR1 and CDR2 (germline): MDHEN, SYDVKM. V lost 7 bases and J lost 3; bases outside the gene matches: 8. The CDR3 has 15 residues. The CDR3, as DNA: TGTGCCAGCACTATTCGGGGGGGGATCTACAATGAGCAGTTCTTC. Its protein is CASTIRGGIYNEQFF.

Only a few counts were recorded for this clonotype. In DNA form, the CDR3 reads TGTGCCAGCAGATCCGGACAGGCCGAAAACATTCAGTACTTC. It specifies CASRSGQAENIQYF. The chain has TRBV7-9 and TRBJ2-4; 7 nucleotides align to TRBD1. Germline CDR1 is SEHNR and CDR2 is FQNEAQ (reference sequence). Trimming at V came to 6 bases and at J to 5 bases, leaving 7 bases not matched to a gene. This CDR3 contains 14 residues.

This clonotype was recorded a few times. The rearrangement uses TRBV7-9 and TRBJ2-3, with 11 positions matching TRBD2. The V gene's germline CDR1 is SEHNR and CDR2 FQNEAQ (reference sequence). V gave up 5 bases and J gave up 0 bases; unmatched junction bases: 19. The CDR3 loop spans 21 amino acids. For the CDR3, the DNA is TGTGCCAGCAGCCTATTGACCTTCACTAGCGGGGGAAACCCTAGCACAGATACGCAGTATTTT. Its protein product is CASSLLTFTSGGNPSTDTQYF.

The rearrangement joins TRBV27 to TRBJ1-5, with D maybe TRBD1 (5 bases). Germline V gene sequence: CDR1 MNHEY, CDR2 SMNVEV (reference sequence). V lost 5 bases and J 4 bases, leaving 15 bases between the germline ends. The CDR3 is 15 residues long. This chain's CDR3 is CASSPRDRPNQPQHF. CDR3 nucleotide sequence: TGTGCCAGCAGTCCCCGGGACCGGCCTAATCAGCCCCAGCATTTT.

This chain's CDR3 is CSARPTGVSDQPQHF. Written as DNA, the CDR3 is TGCAGTGCTAGGCCGACAGGGGTGTCTGATCAGCCCCAGCATTTT. The chain couples TRBV20-1 to TRBJ1-5; 8 bases align to TRBD1. CDR3 length: 15 amino acids. V lost 3 bases, J lost 5 bases, and 9 bases stayed unmatched. Germline CDR1 DFQATT, CDR2 SNEGSKA (reference sequence).

This chain connects TRBV7-6 to TRBJ2-7; 11 nucleotides match TRBD2. V trimming: 5 bases; J trimming: 2 bases; junction bases outside the gene matches: 5. This CDR3 comprises 15 residues. CDR1 SGHVS and CDR2 FNYEAQ come from the germline V gene. The CDR3 DNA reads TGTGCCAGCAGCCAGACTAGCGGGGCCCCCTACGAGCAGTACGTC. Translating gives CASSQTSGAPYEQYV.

CDR3 residues: CASSRGRGVAYTEAFF. The CDR3 coding sequence is TGTGCCAGCAGCCGGGGAAGGGGGGTAGCGTACACTGAAGCTTTCTTT. The rearrangement joins TRBV25-1 to TRBJ1-1; the D gene is possibly TRBD1 (6 bases). The germline V gene has CDR1 MGHDK and CDR2 SYGVNS. V was trimmed by 6 bases and J by 3 bases, leaving 20 bases between them. This CDR3 is built from 16 residues.

The chain joins TRBV12-3 or TRBV12-4 to TRBJ2-2; D remains ambiguous. Trimming left V 3 bases short and J 4 bases short, with 6 bases between. The CDR3 loop spans 13 amino acids. In nucleotides, the CDR3 is TGTGCCAGCAGTTTGATTATCACCGGGGAGCTGTTTTTT. Its translation is CASSLIITGELFF.

This chain links TRBV27 with TRBJ1-1, with D possibly TRBD1 on 5 matching bases. The V gene's germline CDR1 is MNHEY and CDR2 SMNVEV (reference sequence). Trimming shortened V by 9 bases and J by 0 bases, and 8 bases separated the two germline ends. The CDR3 loop spans 12 amino acids. CDR3 DNA: TGTGCCAGAGGACATATGAACACTGAAGCTTTCTTT. Protein product: CARGHMNTEAFF.

V gene TRBV7-6 combines with J gene TRBJ2-1; tentative D call: TRBD1 (5 bases). CDR3 size: 16 residues. V lost 1 base and J 5 bases, leaving 15 bases between the germline ends. Per the germline V gene, CDR1 is SGHVS and CDR2 is FNYEAQ. In DNA form, the CDR3 reads TGTGCCAGCAGCTTAGGTGGGGCCGTCCTAGACAATGAGCAGTTCTTC. As protein: CASSLGGAVLDNEQFF.

This clonotype was seen at least ten times. This chain connects TRBV19 to TRBJ2-5; 12 positions match TRBD1. The germline gives CDR1 LNHDA, CDR2 SQIVND (reference sequence). The V and J ends lost 0 bases and 6 bases, in that order; junction bases with no gene match: 8. This CDR3 has 17 amino acids. This chain's CDR3 is CASSIDTWDRGLKTQYF. The CDR3 DNA is TGTGCCAGTAGTATAGATACTTGGGACAGGGGGCTGAAGACCCAGTACTTC.

This clonotype was seen only a few times. The chain uses TRBV7-3 and TRBJ1-1; D possibly corresponds to TRBD1 (5 bases). Germline V gene sequence: CDR1 SGHTA, CDR2 FQGTGA. The CDR3 runs 14 residues. The germline V and J ends were trimmed by 1 base and 7 bases, with 13 bases remaining between them. CDR3 nucleotide sequence: TGTGCCAGCAGCTTAATATATGGGGACGGTGAAGCTTTCTTT. This codes for CASSLIYGDGEAFF. Combining the CDR3 with reference TRBV7-3 and TRBJ1-1 gives the whole variable domain GAGVSQTPSNKVTEKGKYVELRCDPISGHTALYWYRQSLGQGPEFLIYFQGTGAADDSGLPNDRFFAVRPEGSVSTLKIQRTERGDSAVYLCASSLIYGDGEAFFGQGTRLTVV.

The rearrangement uses TRBV7-9 and TRBJ1-2, with a possible D match to TRBD1 (5 bases). Trimming stripped 5 bases from V and 5 bases from J, with 9 bases between. The CDR3 is made up of 12 amino acids. Germline CDR1 and CDR2: SEHNR and FQNEAQ (reference sequence). The CDR3 DNA reads TGTGCCAGCAGCGACGACAGATATGGCTACACCTTC. Amino acid sequence: CASSDDRYGYTF.

The chain carries TRBV13 and TRBJ1-1, with D possibly being TRBD1 (5 bases). The CDR3 has 17 amino acids. The V and J ends lost 0 bases and 0 bases respectively, with 14 bases between them. Looked up from germline, CDR1 is PRHDT and CDR2 is FYEKMQ (reference sequence). CDR3: CASSLGPPGRMNTEAFF. Here the CDR3 DNA reads TGTGCCAGCAGCTTAGGACCACCGGGACGCATGAACACTGAAGCTTTCTTT.

The sample holds a few counts of this clonotype. V is TRBV6-5 and J is TRBJ2-1, with 8 nucleotides matching TRBD2. The CDR3 runs to 16 residues. Germline V gives CDR1 MNHEY, CDR2 SVGAGI. Unmatched junction bases numbered 8, after V lost 0 bases and J lost 7 bases. The CDR3 region has the DNA TGTGCCAGCAGTTACTCCGACTCGGGGGGGCTTAATGAGCAGTTCTTC. It encodes CASSYSDSGGLNEQFF.

The J gene is TRBJ1-6, the V gene TRBV20-1; the match to TRBD1 covers 7 bases. This CDR3 comprises 13 residues. Trimming cost V 6 bases and J 6 bases; bases outside gene matches: 5. Germline V lookup: CDR1 DFQATT, CDR2 SNEGSKA (reference sequence). DNA of the CDR3: TGCAGTGCGGGCGGGACAGTTAATTCACCCCTCCACTTT. Protein sequence: CSAGGTVNSPLHF.

With regard to this clonotype: This sequence may be a read error, since a much larger clone differs from it by one base. The V and J genes are TRBV7-4 and TRBJ1-1; TRBD1 might be the D (6 bases). The V gene lost 6 bases and the J gene lost 5 bases, with 22 bases spanning the gap. This CDR3 is 16 amino acids long. Germline V gene lookup returns CDR1 SGHVT and CDR2 SQSDAQ. CDR3 coding DNA: TGTGCCAGCAGTGGAAACGCGGTTAACCAGGGGACTGAAGCTTTCTTT. It encodes CASSGNAVNQGTEAFF.

J is TRBJ2-1 and V is TRBV6-2 or TRBV6-3; 9 bases fit TRBD2. CDR1 and CDR2 from the germline V gene are MNHEY and SVGEGT. This CDR3 is built from 21 residues. After removal of 0 bases from V and 2 bases from J, the junction contained 17 bases not matched to a gene. CDR3 region: CASSYSGASGVLISPYNEQFF. The CDR3 DNA reads as TGTGCCAGCAGTTACTCGGGAGCTAGCGGGGTCCTTATAAGCCCCTACAATGAGCAGTTCTTC.

The chain joins TRBV6-5 to TRBJ1-1; TRBD1 is a possible D gene (6 bases). Germline V CDR1 and CDR2: MNHEY, SVGAGI. Deletions cut 4 bases from V and 5 bases from J, with 17 bases between. The CDR3 length is 15 residues. CDR3 residues: CASSSLLGGVTEAFF. In DNA, the CDR3 is TGTGCCAGCAGTTCCCTGTTAGGGGGGGTGACTGAAGCTTTCTTT.

The V call is TRBV27, the J call TRBJ1-2; 11 nucleotides line up with TRBD1. The junction had 9 bases not matched to a gene; V was cut back by 5 bases and J by 7 bases. Germline loops: CDR1 MNHEY, CDR2 SMNVEV (reference sequence). The CDR3 runs to 15 residues. DNA of the CDR3: TGTGCCAGCAGTCCCTCCGGGGGACAGGGGGTTGGCTACACCTTC. Amino acid sequence: CASSPSGGQGVGYTF.

The rearrangement links TRBV6-4 to TRBJ1-3; D is undetermined. CDR3 length: 16 amino acids. V gave up 5 bases and J gave up 0 bases, with 14 bases separating them. Germline V gene data show CDR1 as MRHNA and CDR2 as SNTAGT. Here the CDR3 DNA reads TGTGCCAGCAGTTACGGGCAGCCCAGCTCTGGAAACACCATATATTTT. Translating it yields CASSYGQPSSGNTIYF.